Below, 2 T cell receptor beta chains from the same sample are listed, as sequenced in a study of T cell responses to AZD1222 COVID-19 vaccine. Clones were sequenced by immunoSEQ multiplex PCR, and TCRdb holds only the in-frame ones, with some missing. The sample contains roughly 130,000 clones, more than 85% of which appear only once. The sample consisted of peripheral blood, taken on day 0 of AZD1222 vaccination. These receptors originate from an adult in good health.

The chain joins TRBV13 to TRBJ1-4, with TRBD1 as a possible D gene (5 bases). V was pared by 2 bases and J by 12 bases, with 7 bases between. CDR1 and CDR2 (germline): PRHDT, FYEKMQ (reference sequence). This CDR3 contains 11 residues. CDR3 loop: CASSLQGELFF. DNA of the CDR3: TGTGCCAGCAGCTTACAAGGGGAACTGTTTTTT.

This clone turned up a few times. The rearrangement links TRBV9 to TRBJ2-7; a possible D gene is TRBD2 (5 bases). V was cut by 0 bases and J by 5 bases, with 18 bases left in between. In germline, CDR1 is SGDLS, CDR2 YYNGEE. CDR3 length: 16 residues. The CDR3 nucleotides are TGTGCCAGCAGCGTAGCTCAGGCCCCTACTAGACACGAGCAGTACTTC. Translated, it gives CASSVAQAPTRHEQYF. Combining the CDR3 with reference TRBV9 and TRBJ2-7 gives the whole variable domain DSGVTQTPKHLITATGQRVTLRCSPRSGDLSVYWYQQSLDQGLQFLIQYYNGEERAKGNILERFSAQQFPDLHSELNLSSLELGDSALYFCASSVAQAPTRHEQYFGPGTRLTVT.